This T cell receptor beta chain derives from a study of cytomegalovirus exposure and HLA in healthy donors. With 60 Vbeta and 13 Jbeta primers, the PCR was carried out. Assay: immunoSEQ multiplex PCR; the TCRdb copy retains only in-frame clones and omits some. This table has 160,000 or so clones, around 84% appearing once. Study results and limitations: Among TCR beta chains of equal frequency, HLA-associated ones were more clonally expanded in a later analysis. Reportedly, HLA-A and HLA-B alleles of most subjects were accurately predicted from TCR beta. Researchers counted roughly 160 TCR beta chains as cytomegalovirus-associated.

The ends lost 3 bases at V and 5 bases at J; junction bases unmatched: 5. The CDR3 spans 15 residues. Germline lookup yields CDR1 KGHSH and CDR2 LQKENI. While unrecorded immune exposures were likely, the donors were nominally healthy when sampled. With respect to this clone: Its matching antigen is unknown.

This chain links TRBV18 with TRBJ2-7; 12 nucleotides line up with TRBD2. The TCR comes from a male donor in good health and CMV-seropositive. What was sequenced was PBMCs. The chain's CDR3 is CASSPPSGRGNEQYF. CDR3 nucleotides: TGTGCCAGCTCACCTCCTAGCGGGAGGGGAAACGAGCAGTACTTC.